The source of this T cell receptor beta chain is a study of blood T cell repertoires in COVID-19. Study overall: The origin of the acute and convalescent COVID-19 samples was the United States, Italy and Spain. T cells, B-cell-depleted T cells, or PBMCs provided the cDNA or gDNA that served as material.

In the original workflow: The authors estimated nucleated cell counts from reference gene primer amplification. The data were produced by immunoSEQ multiplex PCR, yet TCRdb's version contains in-frame clones alone and is incomplete. Clonal size and the V and J genes are those of that table, whereas D and trimming came from the DNA. The table has over 70,000 clones, around 80% seen once. The CDR3 sequence is 14 residues long. The germline gives CDR1 KGHDR, CDR2 SFDVKD. J lost 2 bases, V lost 4 bases, and 3 bases had no gene match. Material: peripheral blood. This TCR was sampled from a woman older than 75 with active or convalescent COVID-19. The genes are TRBV24-1 and TRBJ1-2, with 7 bases matching TRBD1. The chain's CDR3 is CATSEATGNYGYTF. Here the CDR3 DNA reads TGTGCCACCAGTGAGGCGACAGGGAACTATGGCTACACCTTC.